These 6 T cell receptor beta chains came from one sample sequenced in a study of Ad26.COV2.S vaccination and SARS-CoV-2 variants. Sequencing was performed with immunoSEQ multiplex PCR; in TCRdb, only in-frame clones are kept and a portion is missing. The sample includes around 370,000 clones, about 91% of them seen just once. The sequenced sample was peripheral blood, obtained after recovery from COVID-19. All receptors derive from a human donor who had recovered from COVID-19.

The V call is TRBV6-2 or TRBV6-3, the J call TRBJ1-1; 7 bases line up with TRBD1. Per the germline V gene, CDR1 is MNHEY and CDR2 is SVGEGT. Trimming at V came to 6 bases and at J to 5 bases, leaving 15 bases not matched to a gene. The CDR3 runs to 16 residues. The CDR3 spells CASSSWKGAVGTEAFF. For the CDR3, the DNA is TGTGCCAGCAGCTCCTGGAAGGGGGCAGTGGGAACTGAAGCTTTCTTT.

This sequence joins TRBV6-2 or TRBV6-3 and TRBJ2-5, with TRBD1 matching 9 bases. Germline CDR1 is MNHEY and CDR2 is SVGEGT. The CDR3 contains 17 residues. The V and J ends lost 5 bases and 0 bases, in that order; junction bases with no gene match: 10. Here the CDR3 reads CASSPRDRVSYQETQYF. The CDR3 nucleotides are TGTGCCAGCAGTCCCCGGGACAGGGTCTCGTACCAAGAGACCCAGTACTTC.

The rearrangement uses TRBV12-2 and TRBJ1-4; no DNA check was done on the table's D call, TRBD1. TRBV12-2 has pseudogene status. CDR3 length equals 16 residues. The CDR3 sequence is CASRSKRRQGKKKLFF. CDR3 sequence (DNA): TGTGCAAGTCGCTCGAAGAGGCGGCAGGGTAAAAAAAAACTGTTTTTT.

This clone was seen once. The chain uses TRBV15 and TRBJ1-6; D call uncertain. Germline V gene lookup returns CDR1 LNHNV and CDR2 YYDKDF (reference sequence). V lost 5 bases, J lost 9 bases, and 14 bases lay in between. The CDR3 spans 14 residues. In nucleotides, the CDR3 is TGTGCCACCAGCTCGGTCGGAGCAGGTTCACCCCTCCACTTT. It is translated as CATSSVGAGSPLHF.

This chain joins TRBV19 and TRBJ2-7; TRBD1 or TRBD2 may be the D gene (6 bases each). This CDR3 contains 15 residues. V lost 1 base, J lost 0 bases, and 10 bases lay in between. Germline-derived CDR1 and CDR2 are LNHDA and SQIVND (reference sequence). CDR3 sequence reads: CASSIAGGDSYEQYF. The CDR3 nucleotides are TGTGCCAGTAGTATAGCCGGGGGCGACTCCTACGAGCAGTACTTC.

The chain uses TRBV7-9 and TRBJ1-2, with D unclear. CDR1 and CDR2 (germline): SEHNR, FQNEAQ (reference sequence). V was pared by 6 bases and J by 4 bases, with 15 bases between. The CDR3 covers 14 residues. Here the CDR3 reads CASSSTAGSYGYTF. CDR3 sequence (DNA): TGTGCCAGCAGTTCTACAGCCGGGAGCTATGGCTACACCTTC. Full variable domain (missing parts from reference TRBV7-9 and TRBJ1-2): DTGVSQNPRHKITKRGQNVTFRCDPISEHNRLYWYRQTLGQGPEFLTYFQNEAQLEKSRLLSDRFSAERPKGSFSTLEIQRTEQGDSAMYLCASSSTAGSYGYTFGSGTRLTVV.